This TCR beta chain was captured in a study of blood T cell repertoires in COVID-19. Study in general: Sources were T cells, B-cell-depleted T cells, or PBMCs; the material itself was cDNA or gDNA.

Original handling: Reference gene primers were amplified, and this amplification served to estimate nucleated cell counts. The repertoire was sequenced with immunoSEQ multiplex PCR; TCRdb's copy has only in-frame clones and lacks some. V and J calls and clone size are as listed in that table; D and trimming were resolved from the DNA. Among 200,000 to 250,000 clones, approximately 80% were seen once, and the ten largest hold 10%. In Seattle, patients joined the study during active infection and were tracked longitudinally. Only a few counts were recorded for this clone. In germline, CDR1 is MGHRA, CDR2 YSYEKL. This CDR3 has 18 amino acids. Trimming removed 0 bases at V and 0 bases at J, with 14 bases between.

The sequence was obtained from a woman aged 80 or over with COVID-19, enrolled during active disease. The sample was peripheral blood. The chain uses TRBV4-1 and TRBJ1-4; D is unclear. CDR3 loop: CASSQDPGSGTTNEKLFF. CDR3 nucleotides: TGCGCCAGCAGCCAAGATCCGGGATCCGGAACAACTAATGAAAAACTGTTTTTT.